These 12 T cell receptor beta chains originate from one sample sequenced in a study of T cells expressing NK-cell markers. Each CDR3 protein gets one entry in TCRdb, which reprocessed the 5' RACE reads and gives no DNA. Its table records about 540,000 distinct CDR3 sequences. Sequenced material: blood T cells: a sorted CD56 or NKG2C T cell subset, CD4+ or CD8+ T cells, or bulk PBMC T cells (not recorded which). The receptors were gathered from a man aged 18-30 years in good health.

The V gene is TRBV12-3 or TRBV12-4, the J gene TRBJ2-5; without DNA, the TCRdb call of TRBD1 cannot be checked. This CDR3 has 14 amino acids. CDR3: CASTVSGTVETQYF.

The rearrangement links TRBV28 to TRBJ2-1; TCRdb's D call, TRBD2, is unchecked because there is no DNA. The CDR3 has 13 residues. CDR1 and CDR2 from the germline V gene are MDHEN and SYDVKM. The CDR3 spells CASSLPPPHEQFF.

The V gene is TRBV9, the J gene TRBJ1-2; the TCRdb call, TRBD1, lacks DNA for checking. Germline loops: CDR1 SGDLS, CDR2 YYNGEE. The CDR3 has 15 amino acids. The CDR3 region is CASSPTTGGHYGYTF. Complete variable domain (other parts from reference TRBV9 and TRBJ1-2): DSGVTQTPKHLITATGQRVTLRCSPRSGDLSVYWYQQSLDQGLQFLIQYYNGEERAKGNILERFSAQQFPDLHSELNLSSLELGDSALYFCASSPTTGGHYGYTFGSGTRLTVV.

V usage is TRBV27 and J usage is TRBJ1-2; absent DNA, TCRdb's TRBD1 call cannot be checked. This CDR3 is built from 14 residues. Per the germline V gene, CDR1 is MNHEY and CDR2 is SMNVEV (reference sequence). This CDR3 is CASSSQGTGYGYTF.

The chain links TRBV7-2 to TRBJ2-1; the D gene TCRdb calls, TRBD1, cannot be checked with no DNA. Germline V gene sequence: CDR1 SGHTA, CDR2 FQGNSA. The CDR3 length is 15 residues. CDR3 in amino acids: CASSAGGVGSGEQFF. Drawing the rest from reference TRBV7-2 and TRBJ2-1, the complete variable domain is GAGVSQSPSNKVTEKGKDVELRCDPISGHTALYWYRQSLGQGLEFLIYFQGNSAPDKSGLPSDRFSAERTGGSVSTLTIQRTQQEDSAVYLCASSAGGVGSGEQFFGPGTRLTVL.

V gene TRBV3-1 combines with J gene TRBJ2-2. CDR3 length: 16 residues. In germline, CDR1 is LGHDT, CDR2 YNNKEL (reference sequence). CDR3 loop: CASSKSSTPNTGELFF.

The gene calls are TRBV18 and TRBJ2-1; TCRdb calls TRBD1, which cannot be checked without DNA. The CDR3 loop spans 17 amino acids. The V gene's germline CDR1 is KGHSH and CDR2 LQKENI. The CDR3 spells CASSPFRDRVIGNEQFF.

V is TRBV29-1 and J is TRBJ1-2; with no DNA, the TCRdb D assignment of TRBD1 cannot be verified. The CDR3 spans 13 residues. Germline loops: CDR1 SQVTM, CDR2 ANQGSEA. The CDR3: CSVREVGAWGYTF.

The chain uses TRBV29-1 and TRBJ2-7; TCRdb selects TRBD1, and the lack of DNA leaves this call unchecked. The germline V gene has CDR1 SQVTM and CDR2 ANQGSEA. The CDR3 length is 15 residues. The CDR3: CSVPGRGAGGGEQYF.

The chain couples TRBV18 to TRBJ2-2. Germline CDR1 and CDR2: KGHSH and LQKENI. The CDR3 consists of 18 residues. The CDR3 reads CASSPPGWLASSTGELFF.

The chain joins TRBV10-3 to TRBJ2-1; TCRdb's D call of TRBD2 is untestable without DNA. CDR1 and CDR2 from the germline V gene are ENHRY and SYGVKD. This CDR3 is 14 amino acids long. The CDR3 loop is CAILRGGRNNEQFF.

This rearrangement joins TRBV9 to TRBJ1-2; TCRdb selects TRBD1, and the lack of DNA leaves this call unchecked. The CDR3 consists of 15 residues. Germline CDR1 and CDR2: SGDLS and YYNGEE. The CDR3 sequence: CASSVSGKTGEGYTF. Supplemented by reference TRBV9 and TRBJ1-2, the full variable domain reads DSGVTQTPKHLITATGQRVTLRCSPRSGDLSVYWYQQSLDQGLQFLIQYYNGEERAKGNILERFSAQQFPDLHSELNLSSLELGDSALYFCASSVSGKTGEGYTFGSGTRLTVV.